This TCR beta chain derives from a study of blood T cell repertoires in COVID-19. Looking at the study overall: The samples span acute and convalescent COVID-19 from the United States, Italy and Spain.

Profiled with immunoSEQ multiplex PCR; TCRdb holds only in-frame clones, not every one. The sample carries over 250,000 clones, around 89% recorded once. Participant age was roughly 18 to 89 years, and participants resided in approximately 25 US areas. Germline V gene lookup returns CDR1 LGHNA and CDR2 YNFKEQ. Trimming took off 3 bases at V and 1 base at J, with 16 bases between the two ends. The CDR3 has 16 amino acids. The V and J genes are TRBV4-2 and TRBJ2-7; TRBD2 might be the D (5 bases). The sequencing input was PBMCs or T cells enriched from blood (not recorded which). The source of this sequence is a man aged 35 to 55 who had recovered from COVID-19. CDR3 coding DNA: TGTGCCAGCAGCCAGGCCGACTACGACGGATCCTACGAGCAGTACTTC. Protein: CASSQADYDGSYEQYF.